The rows below give T cell receptor beta chains drawn from one sample of a study of blood T cell repertoires in COVID-19. Assay used: immunoSEQ multiplex PCR; TCRdb lists only in-frame clones, some missing. This sample has around 260,000 clones, with roughly 86% found just once. Input material: peripheral blood. The source of these receptors is a woman aged 60-70 years with COVID-19, enrolled during active disease. The CDR3 runs from the conserved cysteine through the conserved F or W. A D gene is named only where the DNA matches it firmly. Some rows have no size entry. The others give once, few or many, or a class for an expanded clone.

>TRBV19|TRBJ2-3|once|NA
TGTGCCACCCTGAGTACGCAGTATTTT
CATLSTQYF
>TRBV28|TRBJ1-5|NA|TRBD1
TGTGCCAGCAGTCCAGACAGGGCACGAGTGTCCCAGCATTTT
CASSPDRARVSQHF
>TRBV5-1|TRBJ1-2|NA|NA
TGCGCCAGCAGTATCGCTAACTATGGCTACACCTTC
CASSIANYGYTF
>TRBV6-5|TRBJ2-7|once|TRBD1
TGTGCCAGCAGTCTGGGGGACAGGGGCTACGAGCAGTACTTC
CASSLGDRGYEQYF
>TRBV9|TRBJ1-4|NA|NA
TGTGCCAGCAGCCCCCAGGGGAATTCTAATGAAAAACTGTTTTTT
CASSPQGNSNEKLFF
>TRBV2|TRBJ1-2|NA|TRBD1
TGTGCCAGCAGAGCGCAACAGGGGCCAATGGGTGGCTACACCTTC
CASRAQQGPMGGYTF
>TRBV20-1|TRBJ2-2|NA|NA
TGCAGTGCTAGTCCGGGGGGCAAGAACACCGGGGAGCTGTTTTTT
CSASPGGKNTGELFF
>TRBV28|TRBJ1-6|NA|NA
TGTGCCAGCACCCTAGCGGTGAGGGTTAATTCACCCCTCCACTTT
CASTLAVRVNSPLHF
>TRBV5-1|TRBJ1-1|NA|TRBD1
TGCGCCAGCAGCCTCCCCCAGGACAGGGAATATGTGAACACTGAAGCTTTCTTT
CASSLPQDREYVNTEAFF
>TRBV28|TRBJ2-7|NA|TRBD2
TGTGCCAGCAGTCGCCTCGGACTAGCGGGAGGGCAGGCGGGGAGTGGCGAGCAGTACTTC
CASSRLGLAGGQAGSGEQYF
>TRBV28|TRBJ2-4|NA|TRBD1
TGTGCCAGCAGGACCACCGGGACAGGGGTTAACATTCAGTACTTC
CASRTTGTGVNIQYF
>TRBV6-5|TRBJ2-7|NA|NA
TGTGCCAGCAGGACTTCTTATAGCTCCTACGAGCAGTACTTC
CASRTSYSSYEQYF
>TRBV10-3|TRBJ2-7|NA|NA
TGTGCCATCAGTGAGTACTTAGCCGGGTACGAGCAGTACTTC
CAISEYLAGYEQYF
>TRBV28|TRBJ2-7|NA|TRBD2
TGTGCCAGCAGTCTCGGGGGAGCGGGAGCCAACGAGCAGTACTTC
CASSLGGAGANEQYF
>TRBV11-2|TRBJ2-7|NA|TRBD1
TGTGCCAGCAGCTTAGCTGGACAGGGTCCCTACGAGCAGTACTTC
CASSLAGQGPYEQYF
>TRBV10-3|TRBJ1-6|NA|NA
TGTGCCATCAGTGAGCAGGGATCGGATAATTCACCCCTCCACTTT
CAISEQGSDNSPLHF
>TRBV11-3|TRBJ2-1|NA|NA
TGTGCCAGCAGCTTAGAGGTTCCGGGACAATTACAAAGGGAGCAGTTCTTC
CASSLEVPGQLQREQFF